Listed here are 32 T cell receptor beta chains from one sample, sequenced in a study of shared clonotypes between healthy human individuals. Method: immunoSEQ multiplex PCR; TCRdb's copy keeps in-frame clones and lacks some. The table records roughly 2.2 million clones, less than 95% of them present only once. Sequenced: naive CD4+ T cells from PBMCs. Subset given: CD45RA+ positively selected. These receptors were collected from a man between 18 and 35 years old in good health. Some clones in this sample may be carry-over from other donors' samples.

The gene calls are TRBV11-2 and TRBJ2-3; D is unclear. Trimming removed 1 base at V and 2 bases at J, with 7 bases between. Germline CDR1 reads SGHAT; CDR2 reads FQNNGV. The CDR3 runs 14 residues. Written as DNA, the CDR3 is TGTGCCAGCAGCTTAGGTCTGAACACAGATACGCAGTATTTT. This translates into CASSLGLNTDTQYF.

The V call is TRBV18, the J call TRBJ2-7; no clear D. Germline CDR1 KGHSH, CDR2 LQKENI. CDR3 length equals 13 residues. Trimming removed 7 bases from V and 0 bases from J, with 10 bases in between. The CDR3 DNA reads as TGTGCCAGCTGCAGTACAGCCTCCTACGAGCAGTACTTC. Amino acids: CASCSTASYEQYF.

The genes are TRBV30 and TRBJ1-5; tentative D call: TRBD1 (6 bases). This CDR3 has 15 residues. Between the trimmed V and J ends, which lost 0 bases and 7 bases, there was a span of 16 bases. Per germline, CDR1 GTSNPN and CDR2 SVGIG (reference sequence). CDR3 in DNA: TGTGCCTGGAGTGTTGGCACAGGGACCAAGCAGCCCCAGCATTTT. The encoded protein is CAWSVGTGTKQPQHF.

The chain uses TRBV28 and TRBJ1-4, with D unclear. The CDR3 has 15 amino acids. Trimming cost V 7 bases and J 2 bases, with 14 bases left between them. Germline CDR1 is MDHEN and CDR2 is SYDVKM. CDR3 region: CASTRGGVTNEKLFF. The CDR3 nucleotides are TGTGCCAGCACCCGGGGAGGAGTGACTAATGAAAAACTGTTTTTT.

This sequence joins TRBV28 and TRBJ2-7, with D unresolved. The CDR3 runs 11 residues. Germline assignment: CDR1 MDHEN and CDR2 SYDVKM. V lost 10 bases to trimming and J lost 3 bases, with 10 bases between them. CDR3 bases: TGTGCCACGATCATGCTCTACGAGCAGTACTTC. It codes for CATIMLYEQYF.

As to this clone: Other DNA sequences of this sample code for an identical CDR3. The chain carries TRBV5-1 and TRBJ2-3, with 9 bases fitting TRBD1. V lost 2 bases to trimming and J lost 6 bases; unmatched junction nucleotides: 4. The germline CDR1 and CDR2 sequences are SGHRS and YFSETQ. There are 14 residues in the CDR3. The CDR3 is CASSLQGAKDTQYF. The CDR3 DNA follows: TGCGCCAGCAGCTTACAGGGGGCGAAGGATACGCAGTATTTT.

The CDR3 here is CASSLSSGTAEGYEQYF. As DNA, the CDR3 is TGTGCCAGCAGCCTGTCTTCCGGGACAGCGGAAGGTTACGAGCAGTACTTC. The chain is built from TRBV4-2 and TRBJ2-7, with TRBD1 identical over 7 bases. The CDR3 extends over 17 amino acids. Germline CDR1 is LGHNA and CDR2 is YNFKEQ. The trim removed 4 bases at V and 4 bases at J, leaving 16 bases unmatched.

This chain uses TRBV15 with TRBJ2-1; 7 bases agree with TRBD2. The CDR3 contains 12 residues. The germline V gene encodes CDR1 LNHNV and CDR2 YYDKDF (reference sequence). V trimming: 8 bases; J trimming: 4 bases; junction bases outside the gene matches: 2. CDR3 DNA: TGTGCCACCGGACTAGGTTACAATGAGCAGTTCTTC. Translating gives CATGLGYNEQFF.

The chain joins TRBV12-5 to TRBJ2-5; D is perhaps TRBD2 (6 bases). The CDR3 runs to 14 residues. The V gene's germline CDR1 is LGHNT and CDR2 FRNRAP. Trimming pared 1 base from V and 2 bases from J, leaving 8 bases between. CDR3 in DNA: TGTGCTAGTGGTTTGGGGGGACTTCAAGAGACCCAGTACTTC. It yields the protein CASGLGGLQETQYF.

In its sample, this clone was seen a few times. V usage is TRBV7-2 and J usage is TRBJ1-1; possibly TRBD1 for D (5 bases). V was shortened by 10 bases and J by 3 bases, with 18 bases between the two germline ends. The CDR3 length is 14 residues. Germline loops: CDR1 SGHTA, CDR2 FQGNSA. CDR3 protein: CATQLSGRDTEAFF. The DNA for the CDR3 is TGTGCCACCCAGCTTAGCGGCAGGGACACTGAAGCTTTCTTT. Full variable domain (remainder filled in from reference TRBV7-2 and TRBJ1-1): GAGVSQSPSNKVTEKGKDVELRCDPISGHTALYWYRQSLGQGLEFLIYFQGNSAPDKSGLPSDRFSAERTGGSVSTLTIQRTQQEDSAVYLCATQLSGRDTEAFFGQGTRLTVV.

The chain employs TRBV29-1 and TRBJ1-1; weak D call: TRBD1 (5 bases). The CDR3 totals 12 residues. The V gene lost 5 bases and the J gene lost 2 bases, with 9 bases spanning the gap. Germline assignment: CDR1 SQVTM and CDR2 ANQGSEA. The CDR3 DNA sequence: TGCAGCGTTAACCAGGGCAACACTGAAGCTTTCTTT. It specifies CSVNQGNTEAFF.

The V call is TRBV6-4, the J call TRBJ2-2; possible D gene TRBD1, 5 bases. This CDR3 is 16 amino acids long. Trimming stripped 1 base from V and 1 base from J, with 10 bases between. Germline CDR1 reads MRHNA; CDR2 reads SNTAGT. CDR3 protein: CASSDCRGRNTGELFF. The CDR3 bases are TGTGCCAGCAGTGACTGTAGGGGTAGGAACACCGGGGAGCTGTTTTTT.

The genes are TRBV9 and TRBJ2-5; 9 nucleotides align to TRBD1. This CDR3 contains 14 residues. Germline assignment: CDR1 SGDLS and CDR2 YYNGEE. V lost 4 bases and J lost 7; bases outside the gene matches: 8. This CDR3 is CASSPEWGQGTQYF. DNA for the CDR3: TGTGCCAGCAGCCCTGAGTGGGGACAGGGGACCCAGTACTTC.

The CDR3 spells CASSVVPGVQETQYF. CDR3 coding DNA: TGTGCCAGCAGCGTAGTGCCGGGAGTTCAGGAGACCCAGTACTTC. V gene TRBV9 combines with J gene TRBJ2-5; weak D call: TRBD2 (6 bases). This CDR3 region has 15 residues. The germline CDR1 and CDR2 sequences are SGDLS and YYNGEE. V was trimmed by 0 bases and J by 5 bases, leaving 14 bases between them.

This chain uses TRBV7-6 with TRBJ1-1; D might be TRBD1 (6 bases). The CDR3 has 15 residues. Germline CDR1 and CDR2: SGHVS and FNYEAQ. V was cut by 4 bases and J by 11 bases, with 23 bases left in between. The CDR3 region is CASSSLGAGALWAFF. The CDR3 DNA is TGTGCCAGCAGCTCCTTAGGGGCGGGGGCCCTGTGGGCTTTCTTT.

The chain couples TRBV10-2 to TRBJ2-1, with 12 bases that match TRBD1. The CDR3 length is 15 residues. Germline V gives CDR1 WSHSY, CDR2 SAAADI. Trimming cost V 6 bases and J 8 bases; bases outside gene matches: 8. CDR3 in DNA: TGCGCCAGCAGACACCGGGACAGGGGGCGCGATGAGCAGTTCTTC. This encodes CASRHRDRGRDEQFF.

About this clone itself: Additional DNA sequences in this sample encode the identical CDR3. The rearrangement joins TRBV11-2 to TRBJ2-5; D is unresolved. CDR3 length: 13 residues. Germline V lookup: CDR1 SGHAT, CDR2 FQNNGV. The V end lost 1 base, the J end lost 4 bases, and 7 bases lay between the germline ends. The CDR3 coding sequence is TGTGCCAGCAGCTTAGGCGGAGTAGAGACCCAGTACTTC. Its translation: CASSLGGVETQYF.

The V call is TRBV7-9, the J call TRBJ2-1; 7 bases are shared with TRBD2. The CDR3 runs to 17 residues. V trimming: 1 base; J trimming: 9 bases; junction bases outside the gene matches: 15. Germline loops: CDR1 SEHNR, CDR2 FQNEAQ (reference sequence). DNA of the CDR3: TGTGCCAGCAGCTTAGGGTCCTGGACTAGGCCCAATGGTGAGCAGTTCTTC. This gives the protein CASSLGSWTRPNGEQFF.

V and J are TRBV5-1 and TRBJ1-1, with 8 positions matching TRBD1. Germline assignment: CDR1 SGHRS and CDR2 YFSETQ. The V and J ends lost 4 bases and 1 base, in that order; junction bases with no gene match: 6. The CDR3 runs to 15 residues. CDR3 in amino acids: CASSTDRGWNTEAFF. The CDR3 region has the DNA TGCGCCAGCAGCACCGACAGGGGTTGGAACACTGAAGCTTTCTTT.

J is TRBJ2-1 and V is TRBV6-5; a weak D match, TRBD2 (5 bases). This CDR3 spans 13 amino acids. V was shortened by 0 bases and J by 11 bases, with 11 bases between the two germline ends. Germline lookup yields CDR1 MNHEY and CDR2 SVGAGI. The CDR3 DNA reads as TGTGCCAGCAGTTACTCGGGCGGAGGCAAGCAGTTCTTC. It is translated as CASSYSGGGKQFF.

Comments on this clone: The sample has other DNA sequences that encode this CDR3 too. The rearrangement uses TRBV28 and TRBJ2-2; perhaps TRBD2 as D (5 bases). Trimming took off 6 bases at V and 4 bases at J, with 9 bases between the two ends. This CDR3 region has 13 residues. The germline V gene encodes CDR1 MDHEN and CDR2 SYDVKM. The CDR3 DNA is TGTGCCAGCAGCCCCGGAGGCACCGGGGAGCTGTTTTTT. Protein product: CASSPGGTGELFF.

This clone was detected only a few times. The J gene is TRBJ2-1, the V gene TRBV5-1, with 7 positions matching TRBD1. This CDR3 is 13 amino acids long. The V and J ends lost 3 bases and 5 bases, in that order; junction bases with no gene match: 2. Germline lookup yields CDR1 SGHRS and CDR2 YFSETQ. This chain's CDR3 is CASSWGQNNEQFF. CDR3 nucleotide sequence: TGCGCCAGCAGCTGGGGACAGAACAATGAGCAGTTCTTC.

The chain recombines TRBV29-1 with TRBJ2-5; TRBD1 matches at 8 bases. With the DNA end fitting TRBJ2-7 better, the J assignment may be wrong. CDR1 and CDR2 (germline): SQVTM, ANQGSEA. The CDR3 has 15 amino acids. CDR3 sequence reads: CSVASPGQVPYEQYF. For the CDR3, the DNA is TGCAGCGTTGCCTCTCCGGGACAGGTGCCCTACGAGCAGTACTTC.

This clone was seen only once. The chain links TRBV6-5 to TRBJ2-3, with D perhaps given as TRBD1 or TRBD2 (5 bases each). The germline CDR1 and CDR2 sequences are MNHEY and SVGAGI. This CDR3 has 12 residues. V was shortened by 4 bases and J by 11 bases, with 13 bases between the two germline ends. Written as DNA, the CDR3 is TGTGCCAGCAGTTCGGGGCTCCCCAAGCAGTATTTT. Protein: CASSSGLPKQYF.

The chain recombines TRBV21-1 with TRBJ2-5; the table's D call of TRBD1 was not tested on the DNA. TRBV21-1 is tagged as a pseudogene. CDR3 length: 13 residues. The CDR3 coding sequence is TGTGCCAGCAGCAGGCACAAGCAAGAGACCCAGTACTTC. It translates to CASSRHKQETQYF.

The chain has TRBV13 and TRBJ2-3, with TRBD2 as a possible D gene (6 bases). Trimming removed 5 bases at V and 1 base at J, with 13 bases between. From germline, CDR1 is PRHDT and CDR2 FYEKMQ (reference sequence). The CDR3 is made up of 15 amino acids. The CDR3 loop is CASSIAGSRTDTQYF. The DNA of the CDR3 is TGTGCCAGCAGCATTGCGGGAAGCCGCACAGATACGCAGTATTTT.

The rearrangement links TRBV7-9 to TRBJ2-7, with 9 bases identical to TRBD1. CDR1 SEHNR and CDR2 FQNEAQ come from the germline V gene (reference sequence). This CDR3 spans 15 amino acids. V shed 5 bases, J shed 3 bases, and the junction held 8 bases outside the gene matches. Here the CDR3 DNA reads TGTGCCAGCAGCCGGACAGGGGACCCCCACTACGAGCAGTACTTC. It translates to CASSRTGDPHYEQYF.

As concerns this clone: Different DNA sequences within this sample yield the same CDR3. The gene calls are TRBV5-4 and TRBJ2-3; TRBD2 aligns across 8 bases. The germline V gene has CDR1 SGHNT and CDR2 YYREEE (reference sequence). CDR3 length: 14 residues. V dropped 4 bases and J dropped 1; count of bases not matched to a gene: 2. The CDR3 spells CASSPGGGTDTQYF. The CDR3 region has the DNA TGTGCCAGCAGCCCGGGGGGGGGCACAGATACGCAGTATTTT.

V is TRBV27 and J is TRBJ2-2, with TRBD1 matching over 9 bases. J lost 5 bases, V lost 6 bases, and 10 bases had no gene match. This CDR3 is 16 amino acids long. Germline CDR1 reads MNHEY; CDR2 reads SMNVEV (reference sequence). The CDR3 DNA reads TGTGCCAGCAGAGCCTCCGGGACAGGGAGGACCGGGGAGCTGTTTTTT. This translates into CASRASGTGRTGELFF.

The chain combines TRBV28 with TRBJ1-2, with 8 bases identical to TRBD1. J was trimmed by 8 bases and V by 6 bases; bases with no gene match: 14. The germline V gene encodes CDR1 MDHEN and CDR2 SYDVKM. The CDR3 spans 15 residues. The CDR3, as DNA: TGTGCCAGCAGCCCAGGGGCGCAGGGGGCTCGGGGCTACACCTTC. Translating gives CASSPGAQGARGYTF.

On this clone: In the same sample, other DNA sequences code for this CDR3. The DNA for the CDR3 is TGTGCCAGCAGTCGCCAGCCCCAGCATTTT. Protein product: CASSRQPQHF. The chain employs TRBV28 and TRBJ1-5; no clear D gene. CDR1 is MDHEN and CDR2 is SYDVKM in the germline V gene. Trimming took off 5 bases at V and 7 bases at J, with 3 bases between the two ends. This CDR3 spans 10 amino acids.

The rearrangement links TRBV7-3 to TRBJ2-1; D possibly corresponds to TRBD1 (6 bases). Germline V lookup: CDR1 SGHTA, CDR2 FQGTGA. The CDR3 runs 18 residues. The ends were cut back, 4 bases at V and 1 base at J, with 20 bases in the middle. The DNA of the CDR3 is TGTGCCAGCAGCTCAAACTATGAGGACAGAGCATCCTACAATGAGCAGTTCTTC. As protein: CASSSNYEDRASYNEQFF.